The 6 T cell receptor beta chains below all came from one sample that was sequenced in a study of T cells in Graves' hyperthyroidism and ophthalmopathy. Amplification yielded TCR beta CDR3 regions, with RNA transcripts as the source. First-round RT-PCR targeting the TCR CDR3 was performed with the HTBI primer set. MiXCR was run by TCRdb on the multiplex PCR reads, yielding one entry per CDR3 protein. The repertoire holds over 350,000 distinct CDR3 sequences, with around 15% as singletons. Sequencing input: blood. These receptors all come from a man aged 50 to 60 with Graves' ophthalmopathy.

This clonotype occurred many times. The CDR3 reads CAWTARVGRPTGELFF. The DNA of the CDR3 is TGTGCCTGGACCGCTCGGGTTGGCAGACCTACCGGGGAGCTGTTTTTT. The chain recombines TRBV30 with TRBJ2-2; D not certain. The CDR3 runs to 16 residues. Germline V gene sequence: CDR1 GTSNPN, CDR2 SVGIG (reference sequence). V lost 4 bases, J lost 5 bases, and 20 bases lay in between.

This clonotype has ten or more counts. The junction and the germline gene differ at one end; a read error may be behind it. This chain connects TRBV28 to TRBJ1-1; the D gene is possibly TRBD1 (6 bases). The germline V gene has CDR1 MDHEN and CDR2 SYDVKM. The CDR3 covers 14 residues. The CDR3 spells CASSRGGLNTEAFF. The CDR3 nucleotides read TGTGCAAGCAGCAGAGGGGGATTAAACACTGAAGCTTTCTTT.

This clonotype was detected many times. The chain uses TRBV3-1 and TRBJ2-7; a weak D match, TRBD1 (6 bases). There are 15 residues in the CDR3. V gave up 0 bases and J gave up 4 bases, with 13 bases separating them. Germline lookup yields CDR1 LGHDT and CDR2 YNNKEL (reference sequence). The CDR3: CASSQEGAGAYEQYF. In nucleotides, the CDR3 is TGTGCCAGCAGCCAAGAAGGGGCAGGGGCGTACGAGCAGTACTTC.

The rearrangement links TRBV27 to TRBJ2-5; 7 nucleotides match TRBD1. With 10 bases clipped from V and 2 bases from J, the junction kept 4 bases outside the gene matches. CDR3 size: 12 residues. CDR1 and CDR2 (germline): MNHEY, SMNVEV (reference sequence). CDR3 DNA sequence: TGTGCCACACAGGGGTATCAAGAGACCCAGTACTTC. This gives the protein CATQGYQETQYF.

In this sample, this clonotype turned up many times. The genes are TRBV5-1 and TRBJ1-1, with TRBD1 matching 8 bases. Trimming at V came to 4 bases and at J to 8 bases, leaving 10 bases not matched to a gene. The CDR3 sequence is 14 residues long. CDR1 SGHRS and CDR2 YFSETQ come from the germline V gene. CDR3 coding DNA: TGCGCCAGCAGCGGGACAGGCGCCTCATTGGAAGCTTTCTTT. This codes for CASSGTGASLEAFF.

The chain is built from TRBV15 and TRBJ2-7; 13 bases agree with TRBD2. The length of the CDR3 is 17 residues. J gave up 3 bases and V 3 bases, and 8 bases lay outside the gene matches. Looked up from germline, CDR1 is LNHNV and CDR2 is YYDKDF (reference sequence). CDR3 loop: CATSSGRLAGGLYEQYF. The DNA for the CDR3 is TGTGCCACCAGCAGCGGACGACTAGCGGGAGGACTCTACGAGCAGTACTTC.